The 9 T cell receptor beta chains below were found in one sample sequenced in a study of blood T cells in healthy people across ages (dated by TCRdb to the mid-2010s). Libraries came from 5' RACE. The listed sequencing device is Illumina HiSeq 2500. The second PCR ran for roughly 7 to 11 cycles and used a J-beta primer mix along with a sample-barcoded 5' primer. In-frame beta chains were kept once TCRdb had trimmed the public reads at Q25 with fastp and called clones with MiXCR. Entries are consolidated by CDR3 protein sequence, retaining the most common genes and DNA. This sample gives over 750,000 distinct CDR3 sequences in total; around 25% of them show up just once. The ten largest clonotypes hold 9.4% of the sample. These data were also filed under a second study, of T cells of mothers and their children.

The source material was blood. These receptors were collected from a boy aged 10-17 years in good health.

This clonotype was seen ten or more times. The chain couples TRBV12-3 or TRBV12-4 to TRBJ2-2; the D is unclear. This CDR3 has 12 amino acids. Deletions cut 6 bases from V and 5 bases from J, with 7 bases between. The CDR3 DNA reads as TGTGCCAGCAGCTTGGGGACCGGGGAGCTGTTTTTT. This encodes CASSLGTGELFF.

This clonotype was recorded a few times. V gene TRBV29-1 combines with J gene TRBJ2-4, with 9 positions matching TRBD1. Germline assignment: CDR1 SQVTM and CDR2 ANQGSEA. V shed 6 bases, J shed 5 bases, and the junction held 5 bases outside the gene matches. The CDR3 runs to 13 residues. DNA of the CDR3: TGCAGCGTGGGTCGGGACAGGGAAAACATTCAGTACTTC. Its translation is CSVGRDRENIQYF.

This clonotype was found a few times. V is TRBV2 and J is TRBJ2-1, with no clear D. The CDR3 has 15 amino acids. The V end was cut by 1 base, the J end by 2 bases, with 9 bases between. CDR1 is SNHLY and CDR2 is FYNNEI in the germline V gene. This chain's CDR3 is CASSEGLHAYNEQFF. The DNA for the CDR3 is TGTGCCAGCAGTGAAGGACTCCATGCCTACAATGAGCAGTTCTTC. Supplemented by reference TRBV2 and TRBJ2-1, the full variable domain reads EPEVTQTPSHQVTQMGQEVILRCVPISNHLYFYWYRQILGQKVEFLVSFYNNEISEKSEIFDDQFSVERPDGSNFTLKIRSTKLEDSAMYFCASSEGLHAYNEQFFGPGTRLTVL.

The chain has TRBV28 and TRBJ1-1; D remains unclear. V dropped 6 bases and J dropped 1 base, with 15 bases sitting between them. This CDR3 comprises 15 residues. Germline V lookup: CDR1 MDHEN, CDR2 SYDVKM. Here the CDR3 reads CASSPYGIRNTEAFF. The CDR3 region has the DNA TGTGCCAGCAGCCCCTACGGGATTAGGAACACTGAAGCTTTCTTT.

This clonotype was counted only a few times. The chain recombines TRBV11-1 with TRBJ2-5, with 7 positions matching TRBD1. Near its end, the DNA agrees better with TRBJ2-7, so the J call may be wrong. The CDR3 runs 12 residues. The germline gives CDR1 SGHAT, CDR2 FQDESV (reference sequence). The CDR3 sequence: CASMGQTYEQYF. Written as DNA, the CDR3 is TGTGCCAGCATGGGACAGACCTACGAGCAGTACTTC.

The chain combines TRBV7-2 with TRBJ1-2; weak D call: TRBD1 (5 bases). V was shortened by 4 bases and J by 5 bases, with 20 bases between the two germline ends. The CDR3 runs 16 residues. Germline-derived CDR1 and CDR2 are SGHTA and FQGNSA. The CDR3 loop reads CASSSKTVGAVYGYTF. The CDR3 DNA sequence: TGTGCCAGCAGCTCCAAGACTGTTGGGGCAGTTTATGGCTACACCTTC.

This clonotype occurred a few times. This chain links TRBV18 with TRBJ2-5; 10 bases fit TRBD1. Matching the DNA end better, TRBJ2-1 makes the J call doubtful. CDR3 length equals 16 residues. Germline V gene sequence: CDR1 KGHSH, CDR2 LQKENI. The CDR3 DNA sequence: TGTGCCAGCTCACCTACCGGGACAGGGGTAAACGATGAGCAGTTCTTC. Its protein product is CASSPTGTGVNDEQFF.

This chain joins TRBV10-3 and TRBJ2-2; the D is unclear. The CDR3 runs to 14 residues. V was cut by 3 bases and J by 4 bases, with 9 bases left in between. Germline assignment: CDR1 ENHRY and CDR2 SYGVKD. The CDR3 DNA is TGTGCCATCAGTGAACCAGTGGGCACCGGGGAGCTGTTTTTT. It codes for CAISEPVGTGELFF.

This chain connects TRBV27 to TRBJ2-4; no clear D gene. The germline V gene has CDR1 MNHEY and CDR2 SMNVEV (reference sequence). Deletions cut 6 bases from V and 0 bases from J, with 9 bases between. The CDR3 is 14 residues long. CDR3 bases: TGTGCCAGCAGCTCAGAACTAGCCAAAAACATTCAGTACTTC. Its translation is CASSSELAKNIQYF.